A selection of T cell receptor beta chains follows, all from one sample in a study of cytomegalovirus exposure and HLA in healthy donors. TCRdb keeps only in-frame clones here, not all; method: immunoSEQ multiplex PCR. The data contain around 120,000 clones, over 65% of them singletons. Material for sequencing was PBMCs. The source of these receptors is a man aged 25 to 40 in good health and CMV-seronegative. The CDR3 runs from the conserved cysteine through the conserved F or W. A D gene is named only where the DNA matches it firmly. Some rows mark clone size as missing; the rest say once, few, many or name a class of expanded clone.

size	V	D	J	DNA	CDR3
few	TRBV30	NA	TRBJ1-2	TGTGCCTGGAGTGATTACAGGGAGTGTACCTTC	CAWSDYRECTF
NA	TRBV7-2	NA	TRBJ1-1	TGTGCCAGCAGCATAAAATCAGGGTACACTGAAGCTTTCTTT	CASSIKSGYTEAFF
NA	TRBV9	TRBD1	TRBJ2-1	TGTGCCAGCAGCGTGGCCGGGACAGGGGCCTACAATGAGCAGTTCTTC	CASSVAGTGAYNEQFF
NA	TRBV5-1	TRBD1	TRBJ1-2	TGCGCCAGCAGCTTGGAAGGACAGGGAAACTATGGCTACACCTTC	CASSLEGQGNYGYTF
once	TRBV5-6	NA	TRBJ2-4	TGTGCCAGCAGCTTGGCCCCGGAAGGCAGGGCCAAAAACATTCAGTACTTC	CASSLAPEGRAKNIQYF
few	TRBV28	NA	TRBJ2-1	TGTGCCAGCAGGCTGCGCGGGACTCCGTACAATGAGCAGTTCTTC	CASRLRGTPYNEQFF
NA	TRBV19	TRBD2	TRBJ2-7	TGTGCCAGTACCTTCGGCGGGGGGTCCTACGAGCAGTACTTC	CASTFGGGSYEQYF
NA	TRBV5-1	TRBD1	TRBJ2-2	TGCGCCAGCAGCGCTAGACAGGGAACCGCCGGGGAGCTGTTTTTT	CASSARQGTAGELFF
few	TRBV2	NA	TRBJ1-2	TGTGCCAGCAGCCGACAGGACCTAGGCTATGGCTACACCTTC	CASSRQDLGYGYTF
NA	TRBV7-3	NA	TRBJ1-1	TGTGCCAGCAGCTTAACGCCGGACACAGGATCGGAGGCTTTCTTT	CASSLTPDTGSEAFF
NA	TRBV9	NA	TRBJ1-3	TGTGCCAGCAGCGCCAGGGACTACTCTGGAAACACCATATATTTT	CASSARDYSGNTIYF
NA	TRBV5-1	NA	TRBJ2-1	TGCGCCAGCAGCCCAGGGGTATTAGCCTACAATGAGCAGTTCTTC	CASSPGVLAYNEQFF
NA	TRBV6-5	NA	TRBJ1-1	TGTGCCAGCAGTTATGACGGTGAGACTGAAGATTTCTTT	CASSYDGETEDFF
NA	TRBV7-6	NA	TRBJ2-7	TGTGCCAGCAGCGTAGAGGGTGGGGCCCGCTATGGCGAGCAATACTTC	CASSVEGGARYGEQYF
NA	TRBV5-1	TRBD1	TRBJ1-3	TGCGCCAGCAGCCCGGACAGGGGAGGAAACACCATATATTTT	CASSPDRGGNTIYF
NA	TRBV6-6	TRBD1	TRBJ2-7	TGTGCCAGCAACGGACAGGGCTCCTACGAGCAGTACTTC	CASNGQGSYEQYF
NA	TRBV7-2	NA	TRBJ1-6	TGTGCCAGCGCCCGGCCGGGGTCAACGCGTAATTCACCCCTCCACTTT	CASARPGSTRNSPLHF
NA	TRBV19	TRBD1	TRBJ1-5	TGTGCCAGTAGTATGACAGGGCCAAACCAGCCCCAGCATTTT	CASSMTGPNQPQHF
NA	TRBV27	TRBD1	TRBJ1-4	TGTGCCAGCAGTTTATCGCGAGGGGGCGGTGAAAAACTGTTTTTT	CASSLSRGGGEKLFF
NA	TRBV7-9	TRBD1	TRBJ2-4	TGTGCCAGCACCTTTGATGGGGACAGGGTCCGGGACAAAAACATTCAGTACTTC	CASTFDGDRVRDKNIQYF
NA	TRBV9	NA	TRBJ1-1	TGTGCCAGCAGCGTACATTTCAACACTGAAGCTTTCTTT	CASSVHFNTEAFF
few	TRBV6-1	NA	TRBJ1-1	TGTGCCAGCAGTGACGGTTTACGGTTGAACACTGAAGCTTTCTTT	CASSDGLRLNTEAFF
NA	TRBV5-4	TRBD1	TRBJ2-7	TGTGCCAGCAGCCCGAAAACACAGGGGGACTACGAGCAGTACTTC	CASSPKTQGDYEQYF
NA	TRBV4-3	NA	TRBJ2-3	TGCGCCAGCAGCCAAGGACATACTAGCACAGATACGCAGTATTTT	CASSQGHTSTDTQYF
NA	TRBV5-1	TRBD1	TRBJ1-1	TGCGCCAGCAGCTTGTTCAGGGGGGTCACTGAAGCTTTCTTT	CASSLFRGVTEAFF
NA	TRBV11-3	NA	TRBJ2-2	TGTGCCAGCAGCCCCAGGAGGGGGGGGAACACCGGGGAGCTGTTTTTT	CASSPRRGGNTGELFF
NA	TRBV7-2	NA	TRBJ2-5	TGTGCCAGCAGCTTATCCCTTACTTCGAAGTACTTC	CASSLSLTSKYF
NA	TRBV4-3	TRBD1	TRBJ1-1	TGCGCCAGCAGACAGGGGGCGACCCTGGCTGAAGCTTTCTTT	CASRQGATLAEAFF
NA	TRBV10-3	NA	TRBJ1-4	TGTGCCATCAGTGCACAGGGAACTAATGAAAAACTGTTTTTT	CAISAQGTNEKLFF
NA	TRBV19	TRBD1	TRBJ2-2	TGTGCCAGTGAAAGAAAGGGACAGGGGGCAGTCGGGGAGCTGTTTTTT	CASERKGQGAVGELFF
NA	TRBV5-1	NA	TRBJ2-1	TGCGCCAGCAGCTTGGCGACTAGTCAGGAGAGTAATGAGCAGTTCTTC	CASSLATSQESNEQFF
NA	TRBV19	NA	TRBJ1-6	TGTGCCAGTAGTATGGGGGGAAAGAATTCACCCCTCCACTTT	CASSMGGKNSPLHF
NA	TRBV28	TRBD2	TRBJ2-3	TGTGCCAGCAGTTCCTGGACTAGCGGACGCACAGATACGCAGTATTTT	CASSSWTSGRTDTQYF
NA	TRBV2	TRBD1	TRBJ2-7	TGTGCCAGCAGTAAAGGACAGGGCTACGAGCAGTACTTC	CASSKGQGYEQYF
few	TRBV14	NA	TRBJ1-1	TGTGCCAGCAGCCAAGATTTGAGGGTCGGATCAGCTTTCTTT	CASSQDLRVGSAFF
NA	TRBV2	NA	TRBJ2-7	TGTGCCAGCAGTGAAAACCGGGGAGAGCAGTACTTC	CASSENRGEQYF
few	TRBV6-5	NA	TRBJ1-1	TGTGCCAGCAGTTACTCGACAGTCCTGAACACTGAAGCTTTCTTT	CASSYSTVLNTEAFF
NA	TRBV28	NA	TRBJ2-7	TGTGCCAGCAGCTCGAGCTCCTACGAGCAGTACTTC	CASSSSSYEQYF
NA	TRBV27	TRBD2	TRBJ2-4	TGTGCCAGCAGTTCCCGGGGTAGCGGGATGTGGCTGAACATTCAGTACTTC	CASSSRGSGMWLNIQYF
few	TRBV5-8	TRBD1	TRBJ2-3	TGTGCCAGCAGCAAGCAACAGACAGGGACAGATACGCAGTATTTT	CASSKQQTGTDTQYF
NA	TRBV5-1	TRBD1	TRBJ2-1	TGCGCCAGCAGCTCTGCCCCCGGGACAGGGGCGGGTGAGCAGTTCTTC	CASSSAPGTGAGEQFF
NA	TRBV19	NA	TRBJ2-2	TGTGCCGCACGACGAGGGTCGGACACCGGGGAGCTGTTTTTT	CAARRGSDTGELFF
NA	TRBV30	NA	TRBJ1-1	TGTGCCTCTCAAGGGGATACGAACACTGAAGCTTTCTTT	CASQGDTNTEAFF
once	TRBV5-1	NA	TRBJ1-3	TGCGCCAGCAGCTCAGGTGGGGCAGCTGGAAACACCATATATTTT	CASSSGGAAGNTIYF
NA	TRBV5-8	NA	TRBJ2-1	TGTGCCAGCAGCGCGGGCCGGAGCTCCTACAATGAGCAGTTCTTC	CASSAGRSSYNEQFF
NA	TRBV19	NA	TRBJ2-1	TGTGCCAGTAGTATAAATGGGGGACACCTCAATGAGCAGTTCTTC	CASSINGGHLNEQFF
NA	TRBV4-2	NA	TRBJ2-7	TGTGCCAGCAGCCACGCCCCCCGGGACATCAACGAGCAGTACTTC	CASSHAPRDINEQYF
NA	TRBV5-6	NA	TRBJ1-6	TGTGCCAGCAGCTTGGACGCCAGGGGTAATTCACCCCTCCACTTT	CASSLDARGNSPLHF
NA	TRBV10-3	TRBD1	TRBJ1-1	TGTGCCATCAGTGAAGGGGACAGGAAAGCTTTCTTT	CAISEGDRKAFF
NA	TRBV7-6	TRBD1	TRBJ2-5	TGTGCCAGCAGCTCGACAGGGGGACAAGAGACCCAGTACTTC	CASSSTGGQETQYF